This T cell receptor (beta chain) was profiled in a study of lymphopenia after photon versus proton radiotherapy (dated by TCRdb to the late 2010s). Study-wide context: The immunological effects of photon versus proton radiation therapy were compared in patients with gastrointestinal tumors who developed high-grade lymphopenia. The goal of the study was to characterize the differences between the two radiation modalities in how they affect the immune system. The cohort comprised about 19 patients with gastrointestinal tumors who received either photon or proton therapy and then developed lymphopenia.

This clone was seen more than once but under ten times. Its target antigen remains unknown. Base-call qualities are not available, and no considerably larger clone is one nucleotide away. Relative to germline, V is 3 bases shorter and J is 7 bases shorter, with 13 bases between their ends. CDR1 and CDR2 are read off the germline V gene (reference sequence) as LNHDA and SQIVND. Taken from cysteine to phenylalanine, the CDR3 has 14 residues. Only CDR3 DNA is held: 42 bases, read in frame from base 1. Preparation of the library involved the immunoSEQ multiplex PCR assay. T cell repertoires were profiled by deep sequencing of rearranged TCR beta loci, alongside multiparametric flow cytometry. Not all clones reach the TCRdb copy of this immuneACCESS table, which keeps in-frame sequences only. Checked studies attribute under half of the gap to unresolved V genes and leave the rest unexplained. In all, the sample holds approximately 22,000 clones, and 80% to 85% of those were seen once. The ten largest clones capture 21% of the sample.

Findings and caveats that apply to the study as a whole: The survival association was assessed only in patients who died, and better survival with proton therapy was presented by the authors as a possibility rather than a demonstrated result. After the lymphocyte count nadir, oligoclonal expansion, especially of CD8+ Temra cells, was observed in photon-treated repertoires, and the drop in diversity was driven by this expansion. Proton-treated patients stayed relatively stable during treatment, while photon-treated patients lost naive T cells and TCR diversity and gained effector/memory populations. Across the cohort, a larger post-nadir drop in TCR diversity was inversely correlated with overall survival time among patients who died.

The TCR was taken from a woman aged 70-85 years with pancreatic cancer. The V and J segments used are TRBV19 and TRBJ1-5; 5 matching bases give a weak D call of TRBD1. The source was peripheral blood, collected from a patient treated with proton-based radiotherapy. The CDR3 sequence is CASSMGGANQPQHF. The sequence in DNA is TGTGCCAGTAGTATGGGAGGGGCTAACCAGCCCCAGCATTTT. The entire variable domain, with the stretches around the CDR3 drawn from the reference TRBV19 and TRBJ1-5 proteins, is DGGITQSPKYLFRKEGQNVTLSCEQNLNHDAMYWYRQDPGQGLRLIYYSQIVNDFQKGDIAEGYSVSREKKESFPLTVTSAQKNPTAFYLCASSMGGANQPQHFGDGTRLSIL.